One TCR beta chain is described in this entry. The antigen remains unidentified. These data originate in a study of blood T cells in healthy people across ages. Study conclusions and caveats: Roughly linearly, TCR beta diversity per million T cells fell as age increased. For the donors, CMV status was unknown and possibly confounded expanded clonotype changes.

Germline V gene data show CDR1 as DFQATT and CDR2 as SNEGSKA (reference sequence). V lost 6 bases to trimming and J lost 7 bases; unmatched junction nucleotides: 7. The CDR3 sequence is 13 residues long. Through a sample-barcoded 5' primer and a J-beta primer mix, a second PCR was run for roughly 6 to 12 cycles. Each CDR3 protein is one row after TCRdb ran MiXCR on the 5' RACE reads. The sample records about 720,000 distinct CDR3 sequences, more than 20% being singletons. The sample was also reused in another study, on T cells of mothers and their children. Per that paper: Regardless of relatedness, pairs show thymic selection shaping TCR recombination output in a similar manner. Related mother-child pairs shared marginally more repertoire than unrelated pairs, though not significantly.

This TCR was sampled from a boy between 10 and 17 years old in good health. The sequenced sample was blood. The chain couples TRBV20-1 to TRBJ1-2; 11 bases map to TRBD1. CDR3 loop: CSADRTGGTGYTF. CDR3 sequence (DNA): TGCAGTGCCGACCGGACAGGGGGCACTGGCTACACCTTC.